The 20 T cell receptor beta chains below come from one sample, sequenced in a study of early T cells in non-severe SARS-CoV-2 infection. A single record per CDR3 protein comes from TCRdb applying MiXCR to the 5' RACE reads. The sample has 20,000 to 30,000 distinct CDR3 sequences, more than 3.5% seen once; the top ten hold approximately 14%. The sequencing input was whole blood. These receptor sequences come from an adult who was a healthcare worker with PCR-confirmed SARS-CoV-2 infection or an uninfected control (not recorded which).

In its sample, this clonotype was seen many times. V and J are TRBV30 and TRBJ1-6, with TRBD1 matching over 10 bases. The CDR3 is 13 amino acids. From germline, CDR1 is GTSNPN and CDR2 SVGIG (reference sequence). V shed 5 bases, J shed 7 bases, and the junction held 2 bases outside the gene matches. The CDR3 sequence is CAWSTGGNSPLHF. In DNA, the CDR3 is TGTGCCTGGTCGACAGGGGGCAATTCACCCCTCCACTTT. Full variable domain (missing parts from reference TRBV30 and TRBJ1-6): SQTIHQWPATLVQPVGSPLSLECTVEGTSNPNLYWYRQAAGRGLQLLFYSVGIGQISSEVPQNLSASRPQDRQFILSSKKLLLSDSGFYLCAWSTGGNSPLHFGNGTRLTVT.

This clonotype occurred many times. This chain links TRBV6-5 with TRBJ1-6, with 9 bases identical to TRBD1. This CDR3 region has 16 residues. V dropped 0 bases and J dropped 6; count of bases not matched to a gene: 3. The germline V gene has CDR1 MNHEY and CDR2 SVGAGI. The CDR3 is CASSYSTGGFNSPLHF. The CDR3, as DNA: TGTGCCAGCAGTTACTCGACAGGGGGTTTTAATTCACCCCTCCACTTT.

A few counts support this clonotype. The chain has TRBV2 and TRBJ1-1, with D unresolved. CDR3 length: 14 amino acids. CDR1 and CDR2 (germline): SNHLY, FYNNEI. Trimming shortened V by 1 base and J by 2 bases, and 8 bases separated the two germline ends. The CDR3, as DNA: TGTGCCAGCAGTGAAGTCGCCTCCAACACTGAAGCTTTCTTT. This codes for CASSEVASNTEAFF.

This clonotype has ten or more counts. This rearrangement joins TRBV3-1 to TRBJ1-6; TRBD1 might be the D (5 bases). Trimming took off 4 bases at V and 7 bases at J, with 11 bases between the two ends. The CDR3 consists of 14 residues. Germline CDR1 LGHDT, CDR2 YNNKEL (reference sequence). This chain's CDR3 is CASSRGGYNSPLHF. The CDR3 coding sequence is TGTGCCAGCAGCCGGGGCGGCTACAATTCACCCCTCCACTTT.

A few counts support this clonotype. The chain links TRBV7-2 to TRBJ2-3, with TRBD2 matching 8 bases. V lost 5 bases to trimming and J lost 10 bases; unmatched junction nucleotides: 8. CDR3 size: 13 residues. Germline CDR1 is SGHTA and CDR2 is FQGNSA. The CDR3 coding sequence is TGTGCCAGCAGCGCAGGACTAGCCTGGTCGCAGTATTTT. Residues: CASSAGLAWSQYF.

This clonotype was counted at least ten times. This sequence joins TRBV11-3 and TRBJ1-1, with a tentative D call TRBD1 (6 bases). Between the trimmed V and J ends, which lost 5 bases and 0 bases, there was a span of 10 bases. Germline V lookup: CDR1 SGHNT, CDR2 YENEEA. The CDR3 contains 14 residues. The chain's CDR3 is CASSVDSMNTEAFF. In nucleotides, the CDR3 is TGTGCCAGCAGCGTGGACAGCATGAACACTGAAGCTTTCTTT.

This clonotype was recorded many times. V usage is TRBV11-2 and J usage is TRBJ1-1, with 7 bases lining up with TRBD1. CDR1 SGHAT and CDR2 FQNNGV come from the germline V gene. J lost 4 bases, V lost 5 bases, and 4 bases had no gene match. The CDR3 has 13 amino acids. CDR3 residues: CASSPDRSTEAFF. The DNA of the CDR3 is TGTGCCAGCAGCCCGGACAGGAGCACTGAAGCTTTCTTT.

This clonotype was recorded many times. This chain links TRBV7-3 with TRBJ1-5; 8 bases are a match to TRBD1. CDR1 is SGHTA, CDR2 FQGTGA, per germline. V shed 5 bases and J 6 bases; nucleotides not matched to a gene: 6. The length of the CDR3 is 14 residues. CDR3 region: CASSLTTGAQPQHF. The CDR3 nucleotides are TGTGCCAGCAGCCTCACGACAGGGGCTCAGCCCCAGCATTTT.

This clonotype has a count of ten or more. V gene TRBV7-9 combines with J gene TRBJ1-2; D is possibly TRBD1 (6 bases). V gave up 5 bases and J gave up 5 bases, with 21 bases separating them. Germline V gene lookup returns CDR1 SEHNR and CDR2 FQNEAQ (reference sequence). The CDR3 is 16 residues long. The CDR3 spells CASSPHSMTGGYGYTF. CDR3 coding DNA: TGTGCCAGCAGCCCCCACTCGATGACAGGCGGGTATGGCTACACCTTC.

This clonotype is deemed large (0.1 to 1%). The CDR3 protein is CASSSDDSYYGYTF. CDR3 DNA: TGTGCCAGCAGCTCGGACGACAGCTACTATGGCTACACCTTC. The chain carries TRBV5-4 and TRBJ1-2; maybe TRBD1 (5 bases). The CDR3 has 14 residues. Germline assignment: CDR1 SGHNT and CDR2 YYREEE (reference sequence). Trimming shortened V by 3 bases and J by 3 bases, and 12 bases separated the two germline ends.

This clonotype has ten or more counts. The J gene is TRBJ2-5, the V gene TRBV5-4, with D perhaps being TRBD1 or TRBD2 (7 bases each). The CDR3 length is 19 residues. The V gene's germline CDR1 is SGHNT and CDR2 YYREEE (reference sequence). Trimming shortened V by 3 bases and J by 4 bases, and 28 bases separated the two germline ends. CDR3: CASSYRTRQGGLVGETQYF. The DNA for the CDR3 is TGTGCCAGCAGCTACCGAACCCGACAGGGAGGGTTGGTTGGAGAGACCCAGTACTTC.

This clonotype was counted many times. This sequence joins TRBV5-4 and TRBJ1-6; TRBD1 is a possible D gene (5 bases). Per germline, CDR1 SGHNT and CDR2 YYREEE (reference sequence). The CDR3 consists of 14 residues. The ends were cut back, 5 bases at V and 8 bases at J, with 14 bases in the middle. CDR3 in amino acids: CASSQNMGDSPLHF. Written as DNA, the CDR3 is TGTGCCAGCAGTCAAAACATGGGGGATTCACCCCTCCACTTT.

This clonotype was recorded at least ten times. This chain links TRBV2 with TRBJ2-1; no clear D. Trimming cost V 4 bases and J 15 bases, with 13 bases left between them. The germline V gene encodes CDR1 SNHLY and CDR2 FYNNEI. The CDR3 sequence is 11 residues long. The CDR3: CASSVKGRPFF. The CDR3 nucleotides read TGTGCCAGCAGTGTTAAGGGTAGGCCGTTCTTC.

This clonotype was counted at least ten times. CDR3 sequence reads: CAWSGTRHEQYF. DNA for the CDR3: TGTGCCTGGAGTGGGACTCGGCACGAGCAGTACTTC. The chain is built from TRBV30 and TRBJ2-7, with a weak D call TRBD2 (5 bases). The CDR3 consists of 12 residues. The V end lost 1 base, the J end lost 5 bases, and 9 bases lay between the germline ends. Germline V gene lookup returns CDR1 GTSNPN and CDR2 SVGIG (reference sequence).

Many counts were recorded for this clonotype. The DNA of the CDR3 is TGTGCCACCGCCCCAATAGCGCCCGAGCAGTACTTC. It is translated as CATAPIAPEQYF. This chain connects TRBV10-3 to TRBJ2-7; tentatively, D is TRBD2 (5 bases). From germline, CDR1 is ENHRY and CDR2 SYGVKD. The CDR3 is 12 amino acids. The V gene lost 10 bases and the J gene lost 6 bases, with 16 bases spanning the gap.

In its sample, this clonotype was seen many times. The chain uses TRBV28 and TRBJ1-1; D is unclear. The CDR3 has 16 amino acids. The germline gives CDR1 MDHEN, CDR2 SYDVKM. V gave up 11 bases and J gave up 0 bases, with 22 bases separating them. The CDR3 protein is CASKWVGRNLNTEAFF. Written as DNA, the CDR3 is TGTGCCTCCAAATGGGTGGGCAGAAACTTGAACACTGAAGCTTTCTTT.

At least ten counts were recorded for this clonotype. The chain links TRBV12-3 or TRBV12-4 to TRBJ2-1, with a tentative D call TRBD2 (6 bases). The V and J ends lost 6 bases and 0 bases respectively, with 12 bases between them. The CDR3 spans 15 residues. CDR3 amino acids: CASSPRGSSYNEQFF. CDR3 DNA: TGTGCCAGCAGCCCTCGGGGGAGCTCCTACAATGAGCAGTTCTTC.

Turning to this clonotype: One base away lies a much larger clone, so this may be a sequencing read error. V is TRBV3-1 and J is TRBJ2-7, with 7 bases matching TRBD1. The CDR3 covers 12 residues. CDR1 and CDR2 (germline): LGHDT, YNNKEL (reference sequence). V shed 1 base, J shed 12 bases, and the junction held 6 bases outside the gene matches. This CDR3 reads CASSQAGTEVYF. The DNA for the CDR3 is TGTGCCAGCAGCCAAGCGGGGACAGAGGTGTACTTC.

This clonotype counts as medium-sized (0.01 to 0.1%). CDR3 loop: CASSTGQKNEQFF. The CDR3 DNA follows: TGTGCCAGCAGCACGGGACAGAAGAATGAGCAGTTCTTC. The J gene is TRBJ2-1, the V gene TRBV14, with 7 bases fitting TRBD1. Per the germline V gene, CDR1 is SGHDN and CDR2 is FVKESK. The CDR3 consists of 13 residues. Trimming at V came to 5 bases and at J to 7 bases, leaving 5 bases not matched to a gene.

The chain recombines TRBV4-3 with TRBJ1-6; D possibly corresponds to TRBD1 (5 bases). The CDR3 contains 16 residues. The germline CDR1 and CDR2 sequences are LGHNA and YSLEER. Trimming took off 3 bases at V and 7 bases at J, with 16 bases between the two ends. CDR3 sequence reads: CASSHGTQGTNSPLHF. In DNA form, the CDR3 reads TGCGCCAGCAGCCATGGAACGCAGGGCACCAATTCACCCCTCCACTTT.